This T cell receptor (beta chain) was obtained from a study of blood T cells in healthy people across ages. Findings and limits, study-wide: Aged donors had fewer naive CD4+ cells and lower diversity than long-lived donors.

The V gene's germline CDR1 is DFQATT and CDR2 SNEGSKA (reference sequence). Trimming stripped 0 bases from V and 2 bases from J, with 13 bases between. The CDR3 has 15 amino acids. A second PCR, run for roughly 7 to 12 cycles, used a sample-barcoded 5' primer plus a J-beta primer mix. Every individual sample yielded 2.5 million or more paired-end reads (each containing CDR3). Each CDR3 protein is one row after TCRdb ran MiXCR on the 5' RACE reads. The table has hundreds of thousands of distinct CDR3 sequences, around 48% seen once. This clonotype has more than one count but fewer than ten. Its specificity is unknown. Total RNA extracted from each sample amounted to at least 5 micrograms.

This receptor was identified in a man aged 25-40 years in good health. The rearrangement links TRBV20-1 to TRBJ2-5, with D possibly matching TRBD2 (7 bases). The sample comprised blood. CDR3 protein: CSARDGGGQQETQYF. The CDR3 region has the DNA TGCAGTGCTAGAGATGGGGGGGGGCAGCAAGAGACCCAGTACTTC.